This T cell receptor (beta chain) was sequenced for a study of T cells in women clearing cervical HPV infection. Study summary: Control women cleared a single incident HPV16 infection within 12 months. Case blood was drawn when the lesion was first found; control blood after infection became undetectable.

Only in-frame clones appear in the TCRdb table, and some are missing; sequencing was by immunoSEQ multiplex PCR. There are roughly 22,000 clones in the sample, with approximately 12% held by the top ten. Dot-blot hybridization genotyped cervical HPV amplified with MY09/MY11 PCR. With regard to this clone: The read terminates 3 residues before the CDR3 end, so the remaining end is supplied by the germline J gene.

The CDR3 totals 15 residues. Germline V CDR1 and CDR2: SEHNR, FQNEAQ (reference sequence). The sample taken for sequencing was blood buffy coat. This sequence joins TRBV7-9 and TRBJ1-2; D not resolved. The receptor comes from a woman between 18 and 75 years old with a cervical HPV16 infection that either progressed to CIN3+ or cleared (not recorded which). The CDR3 here is CASSRRASGTDTYTF. The covered CDR3 bases are TGTGCCAGCAGCCGTAGGGCTTCTGGCACAGATACC.